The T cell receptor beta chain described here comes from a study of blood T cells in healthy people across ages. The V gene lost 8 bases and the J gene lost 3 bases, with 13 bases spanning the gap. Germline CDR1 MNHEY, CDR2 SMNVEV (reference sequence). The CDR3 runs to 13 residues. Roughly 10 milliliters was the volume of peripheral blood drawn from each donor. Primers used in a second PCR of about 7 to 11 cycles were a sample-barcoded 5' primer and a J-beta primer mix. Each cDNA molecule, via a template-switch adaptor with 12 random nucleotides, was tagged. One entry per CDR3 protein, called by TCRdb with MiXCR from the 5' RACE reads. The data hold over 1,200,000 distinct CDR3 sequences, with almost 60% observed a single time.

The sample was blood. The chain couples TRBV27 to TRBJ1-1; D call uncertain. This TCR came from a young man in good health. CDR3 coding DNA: TGTGCCAGCTCGGTAGGCCCATACACTGAAGCTTTCTTT. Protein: CASSVGPYTEAFF.